A selection of T cell receptor beta chains follows, all from one sample in a study of blood T cell repertoires in COVID-19. Sequencing used immunoSEQ multiplex PCR; TCRdb keeps in-frame clones, though not all of them. Of around 100,000 clones listed, approximately 80% were seen once; the top ten hold approximately 24%. What was sequenced was peripheral blood. The receptor set was obtained from a human donor in a cohort sampled during active COVID-19. Each CDR3 is given with its conserved first and last residue. Fields, in order: clone size, V gene, J gene, CDR3 length, D gene, CDR3 protein, CDR3 DNA. A D gene is named only where the DNA matches it firmly. For some rows the clone size is stated as once, few or many, or as a class when expanded; others skip it.

>.|TRBV9|TRBJ1-2|15|.
CASSVGSDSFYGYTF
TGTGCCAGCAGCGTCGGGTCAGACTCTTTCTATGGCTACACCTTC
>.|TRBV19|TRBJ1-5|13|.
CASRMGAIQPQHF
TGTGCCAGTAGGATGGGGGCGATTCAGCCCCAGCATTTT
>.|TRBV7-2|TRBJ1-2|15|.
CASSPSRQGNYGYTF
TGTGCCAGCAGCCCTTCCCGGCAGGGGAACTATGGCTACACCTTC
>.|TRBV5-4|TRBJ1-2|13|.
CASSPGGDYGYTF
TGTGCCAGCAGTCCTGGAGGGGACTATGGCTACACCTTC
>.|TRBV11-2|TRBJ2-3|15|TRBD1
CASSFSVQGADTQYF
TGTGCCAGCAGCTTCTCCGTACAGGGGGCAGATACGCAGTATTTT
>.|TRBV28|TRBJ1-1|17|.
CASSPTGLGRLNTEAFF
TGTGCCAGCAGTCCTACAGGGTTGGGGCGGTTGAACACTGAAGCTTTCTTT
>few|TRBV10-3|TRBJ1-5|15|.
CAISAREGGNQPQHF
TGTGCCATCAGTGCCCGGGAGGGGGGCAATCAGCCCCAGCATTTT
>.|TRBV5-1|TRBJ1-1|15|.
CASSLSAGVDTEAFF
TGCGCCAGCAGCTTGTCGGCAGGGGTTGATACTGAAGCTTTCTTT
>.|TRBV19|TRBJ1-5|15|.
CASSKLRGGDQPQHF
TGTGCCAGTAGCAAGTTAAGGGGGGGGGATCAGCCCCAGCATTTT
>.|TRBV21-1|TRBJ2-2|16|.
CASSKGQTGNTGELFF
TGTGCCAGCAGCAAAGGTCAAACAGGGAACACCGGGGAGCTGTTTTTT
>once|TRBV12-5|TRBJ1-3|16|.
CASGLVVGNSGNTIYF
TGTGCTAGTGGTTTGGTCGTCGGGAACTCTGGAAACACCATATATTTT
>few|TRBV19|TRBJ2-1|17|TRBD2
CASSFLLAGGLLNEQFF
TGTGCCAGTAGTTTCCTTCTAGCGGGAGGGCTCCTCAATGAGCAGTTCTTC
>.|TRBV4-3|TRBJ2-1|16|TRBD1
CASSQDGSGTGSQQFF
TGCGCCAGCAGCCAAGATGGTTCCGGGACAGGGTCCCAGCAGTTCTTC
>.|TRBV19|TRBJ2-7|13|.
CASTSGLGYEQYF
TGTGCCAGTACCTCGGGGTTAGGCTACGAGCAGTACTTC
>few|TRBV18|TRBJ2-3|16|TRBD2
CASSETLSGNTNTQYF
TGTGCCAGCTCAGAGACTCTTAGCGGGAATACGAATACGCAGTATTTT
>.|TRBV6-6|TRBJ1-2|14|.
CASSYTQGNYGYTF
TGTGCCAGCAGTTACACACAGGGAAACTATGGCTACACCTTC
>.|TRBV15|TRBJ2-3|18|TRBD1
CATSRGQGQLGYTDTQYF
TGTGCCACCAGCAGAGGACAGGGGCAACTCGGCTACACAGATACGCAGTATTTT
>.|TRBV7-2|TRBJ1-3|16|.
CASSFNYGSSGNTIYF
TGTGCCAGCAGCTTTAACTACGGGAGCTCTGGAAACACCATATATTTT
>.|TRBV11-2|TRBJ2-3|18|TRBD1
CASSRRDSRQAGTDTQYF
TGTGCCAGCAGTCGCCGGGACAGTAGGCAGGCTGGCACAGATACGCAGTATTTT
>.|TRBV29-1|TRBJ1-3|14|TRBD1
CSVDGTGSGNTIYF
TGCAGCGTCGACGGGACAGGGTCTGGAAACACCATATATTTT
>.|TRBV5-1|TRBJ2-3|16|.
CASSLSLGGATDTQYF
TGCGCCAGCAGCTTGTCACTAGGGGGGGCCACAGATACGCAGTATTTT
>.|TRBV23-1|TRBJ2-3|16|TRBD1
CASSQTTTTGDHTQYF
TGCGCCAGCAGTCAAACGACCACGACAGGGGACCATACGCAGTATTTT
>.|TRBV19|TRBJ2-7|15|TRBD1
CASSIRQGAPSEQYF
TGTGCCAGTAGTATCCGACAGGGGGCTCCGAGCGAGCAGTACTTC
>.|TRBV19|TRBJ2-5|15|.
CASSLDGRRGETQYF
TGTGCCAGTAGTCTCGATGGACGGAGGGGAGAGACCCAGTACTTC
>few|TRBV28|TRBJ1-6|15|TRBD1
CASSSPGTGGSPLHF
TGTGCCAGCAGTTCCCCAGGGACAGGGGGCTCACCCCTCCACTTT
>.|TRBV19|TRBJ1-4|15|TRBD1
CASRRGQGDHEKLFF
TGTGCCAGTAGACGAGGACAGGGAGACCATGAAAAACTGTTTTTT
>.|TRBV2|TRBJ1-4|15|.
CASSGAQSGNEKLFF
TGTGCCAGCAGTGGGGCTCAGAGTGGTAATGAAAAACTGTTTTTT
>.|TRBV19|TRBJ1-5|16|TRBD1
CASSMGDRYSNQPQHF
TGTGCCAGTAGTATGGGGGACAGGTATAGCAATCAGCCCCAGCATTTT
>.|TRBV9|TRBJ1-1|12|.
CASSAGVTEAFF
TGTGCCAGCAGCGCGGGGGTAACTGAAGCTTTCTTT
>.|TRBV19|TRBJ1-1|15|.
CASSIGGRVGTEAFF
TGTGCCAGTAGTATAGGGGGCAGGGTGGGGACTGAAGCTTTCTTT
>.|TRBV6-4|TRBJ1-1|15|TRBD1
CASRAGTGMNTEAFF
TGTGCCAGCAGAGCCGGGACAGGGATGAACACTGAAGCTTTCTTT
>.|TRBV5-5|TRBJ1-2|14|TRBD1
CASSLEGQGRGYTF
TGTGCCAGCAGCTTGGAGGGACAGGGACGGGGCTACACCTTC
>.|TRBV6-2/TRBV6-3|TRBJ2-1|17|TRBD2
CASSYSPPSGVYNEQFF
TGTGCCAGCAGTTACTCCCCCCCGAGCGGGGTGTACAATGAGCAGTTCTTC
>.|TRBV5-4|TRBJ2-5|16|.
CASSLGGTEALKTQYF
TGTGCCAGCAGCTTGGGCGGGACGGAGGCTTTAAAGACCCAGTACTTC
>.|TRBV19|TRBJ2-5|18|TRBD2
CASSITTSGSRNQETQYF
TGTGCCAGTAGTATTACGACTAGCGGGTCCCGAAACCAAGAGACCCAGTACTTC
>.|TRBV12-5|TRBJ2-7|17|TRBD2
CASGNPLTSGATYEQYF
TGTGCTAGTGGTAACCCCCTCACTAGCGGGGCCACCTACGAGCAGTACTTC
>.|TRBV24-1|TRBJ1-5|13|.
CATSETGFEPQHF
TGTGCCACCAGTGAAACAGGGTTTGAGCCCCAGCATTTT
>.|TRBV27|TRBJ1-6|14|.
CASSLSNRNSPLHF
TGTGCCAGCAGTTTATCAAACAGAAATTCACCCCTCCACTTT
>.|TRBV7-8|TRBJ2-3|16|TRBD2
CASSSILAGSTDTQYF
TGTGCCAGCAGCTCAATACTAGCGGGGTCCACAGATACGCAGTATTTT
>.|TRBV5-5|TRBJ1-4|15|TRBD1
CASSAVGQGNEKLFF
TGTGCCAGCAGCGCGGTGGGACAGGGAAATGAAAAACTGTTTTTT
>.|TRBV28|TRBJ2-1|16|.
CASSLLTGASYNEQFF
TGTGCCAGCAGTTTACTGACAGGTGCATCCTACAATGAGCAGTTCTTC
>.|TRBV19|TRBJ1-4|16|.
CASTYERVLSGEKLFF
TGTGCCAGTACCTACGAGCGGGTGCTCTCTGGCGAAAAACTGTTTTTT
>.|TRBV7-2|TRBJ1-1|15|TRBD1
CASSLKTGVGTEAFF
TGTGCCAGCAGCTTAAAGACAGGGGTTGGGACTGAAGCTTTCTTT
>.|TRBV5-6|TRBJ1-2|15|TRBD1
CASSLQGAQDYGYTF
TGTGCCAGCAGCTTACAGGGGGCACAGGACTATGGCTACACCTTC
>.|TRBV15|TRBJ1-4|16|TRBD1
CATSRRSGTVNEKLFF
TGTGCCACCAGCAGGAGGTCCGGGACAGTTAATGAAAAACTGTTTTTT
>.|TRBV19|TRBJ2-1|15|TRBD2
CASQELAGGLNEQFF
TGTGCCAGTCAAGAACTAGCGGGAGGGTTAAATGAGCAGTTCTTC
>.|TRBV4-3|TRBJ2-2|17|.
CASSQGALAGNTGELFF
TGCGCCAGCAGCCAAGGGGCACTAGCTGGAAACACCGGGGAGCTGTTTTTT
>.|TRBV5-6|TRBJ1-2|16|.
CASSRVGGQKNYGYTF
TGTGCCAGCAGCCGCGTCGGGGGGCAAAAGAACTATGGCTACACCTTC
>once|TRBV28|TRBJ1-5|12|.
CATLPRQQPQHF
TGTGCCACCCTTCCCCGACAACAGCCCCAGCATTTT
>once|TRBV6-2/TRBV6-3|TRBJ2-1|16|TRBD2
CASSYKTSGGVYEQFF
TGTGCCAGCAGTTACAAGACTAGCGGGGGGGTCTATGAGCAGTTCTTC
>.|TRBV24-1|TRBJ2-3|13|TRBD2
CATSAGSTDTQYF
TGTGCCACGTCAGCGGGGAGCACAGATACGCAGTATTTT
>.|TRBV7-9|TRBJ2-4|13|TRBD2
CASSLGLAGVEYF
TGTGCCAGCAGCTTAGGGTTAGCGGGAGTCGAGTACTTC
>few|TRBV28|TRBJ1-1|15|TRBD1
CASSSGQGQSTEAFF
TGTGCCAGCAGTTCGGGACAGGGACAAAGCACTGAAGCTTTCTTT
>.|TRBV18|TRBJ2-3|17|.
CASSPTRLAGNTDTQYF
TGTGCCAGCTCACCAACTCGACTTGCGGGGAACACAGATACGCAGTATTTT
>.|TRBV7-2|TRBJ1-1|16|TRBD1
CASSPGGFGMNTEAFF
TGTGCCAGCAGCCCAGGGGGGTTCGGCATGAACACTGAAGCTTTCTTT
>.|TRBV5-1|TRBJ2-4|11|.
CASSGGGIQYF
TGCGCCAGCAGCGGGGGCGGTATTCAGTACTTC
>.|TRBV18|TRBJ1-6|15|TRBD1
CASSPQGTDNSPLHF
TGTGCCAGCTCACCTCAGGGGACAGATAATTCACCCCTCCACTTT